The present entry profiles one T cell receptor beta chain with its context. Its antigen is not yet known. No qualities accompany the bases; no much larger clone lies one base away. Separate from the approximately 700-subject first cohort, the validation cohort of 90 to 150 subjects was the group to which the donors belonged. The data originate from a study of cytomegalovirus exposure and HLA in healthy donors (dated by TCRdb to 2016 to 2017). With regard to the full study: According to a later analysis, the approximately 120 validation repertoires were produced on the same platform as the 680 or so repertoires of the first cohort. The study aimed to test whether signatures of past pathogen exposure could be identified by cataloging public T cell receptors. Along with the approximately 700-subject first cohort, a separate validation cohort of about 110 different subjects was used. The study combined high-throughput TCR immunosequencing, statistical association of individual TCRs with disease status, and machine learning to predict cytomegalovirus infection status.

The CDR3 runs 15 amino acids, cysteine and phenylalanine included. The read is trimmed to its CDR3 DNA, 45 bases read in frame from base 1. V gives up 0 bases and J gives up 2 bases, and the segment between their germline ends measures 10 bases. As encoded in the germline V gene, CDR1 is SGDLS while CDR2 is YYNGEE. The paper's findings and limits, for the study overall: All 120 or so repertoires were used to score co-occurrence in the validation cohort in a later analysis, because that analysis had no HLA typing for the cohort. According to the authors, the approach could potentially be generalized to other disease states and immunological phenotypes. In the study, some 180 TCR beta chains were listed as associated with cytomegalovirus. In vitro tests confirmed that a few of the cytomegalovirus-associated TCR beta chains recognize cytomegalovirus antigens. Across donors, most TCR sequences were observed very rarely, whereas some public TCRs were present in many individuals. In both the original and validation cohorts, the classifier was reported to diagnose cytomegalovirus status with high specificity and sensitivity. Subsequent analysis determined that TCRs grouped into clusters in the first cohort also showed a tendency toward co-occurrence across the 90 to 150 validation repertoires, and 94% of cluster scores exceeded 0.

The method was the immunoSEQ multiplex PCR assay. Under the source paper's analysis protocol: A statistical classification framework was developed to diagnose cytomegalovirus status using the catalog of TCR beta chain sequences. TCRdb obtained this table from immuneACCESS and retained in-frame rearrangements with V and J assigned. These tables miss some clones; where compared with another copy, unresolved V genes account for less than half of the shortfall, and the remainder is unexplained. V, J and clone size are taken as reported in that table, and D and trimming were inferred from the DNA itself. Present in this sample are roughly 180,000 clones, about four fifths of which were seen just once. The top ten clonotypes cover roughly 7% of the sample.

The V gene is TRBV9 and the J gene is TRBJ2-3; perhaps TRBD2 is the D gene, with 6 bases matching. The material sequenced was PBMCs. The sequence was obtained from a man aged 18-30 years in good health and CMV-seropositive. The base sequence is TGTGCCAGCAGCGTAGTGGGGGGACCCACAGATACGCAGTATTTT. Translated, this is CASSVVGGPTDTQYF.